This TCR beta chain was identified during a study of T cell responses to AZD1222 COVID-19 vaccine. Comments on this clone: Antigen unknown.

Repertoires were generated with immunoSEQ multiplex PCR, while TCRdb's copy carries only in-frame clones and drops some. Among approximately 170,000 clones listed, approximately 89% were seen once. V shed 1 base and J shed 5 bases, with 15 bases lying between them. Per germline, CDR1 MDHEN and CDR2 SYDVKM. The CDR3 is 16 residues long. Study conclusions and caveats: Donors in the cohort were predominantly white British and more often female, and clonal diversity was possibly underestimated. Regions 160-218 and 743-854 dominated among vaccine-associated CD4 TCRs spanning spike. No day 14 peak samples; only post-peak repertoires were characterized. Per reports, nearly half of all spike-specific TCRs target regions that are unmutated in variants.

The sequence derives from an adult in good health. The sequencing here drew on peripheral blood, taken on day 0 of AZD1222 vaccination. V usage is TRBV28 and J usage is TRBJ1-5; the D is unclear. The CDR3 DNA reads as TGTGCCAGCAGTTTATATATGGCAGCCAGAGATCAGCCCCAGCATTTT. Its protein product is CASSLYMAARDQPQHF.